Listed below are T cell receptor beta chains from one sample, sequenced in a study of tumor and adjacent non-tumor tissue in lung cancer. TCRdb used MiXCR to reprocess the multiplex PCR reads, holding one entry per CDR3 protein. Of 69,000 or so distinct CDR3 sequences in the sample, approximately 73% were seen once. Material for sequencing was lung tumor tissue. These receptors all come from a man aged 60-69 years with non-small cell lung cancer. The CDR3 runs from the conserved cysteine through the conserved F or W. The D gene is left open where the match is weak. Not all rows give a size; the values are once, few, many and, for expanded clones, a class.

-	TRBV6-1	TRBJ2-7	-	CASSEGRTRLEQCF	TGTGCCAGCAGTGAAGGCAGGACTCGGCTCGAGCAGTGCTTC
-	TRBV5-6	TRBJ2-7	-	CASSHGPINYEQYF	TGTGCCAGCAGCCATGGCCCCATCAACTACGAGCAGTACTTC
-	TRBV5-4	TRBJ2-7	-	CASSGTSLGEQYF	TGTGCCAGCAGTGGGACGTCACTGGGGGAGCAGTACTTC
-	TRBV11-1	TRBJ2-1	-	CASGLGIQEGYNEQFF	TGTGCCAGCGGCTTAGGTATACAAGAGGGCTACAATGAGCAGTTCTTC
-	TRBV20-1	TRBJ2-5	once	CNTSGAVETQYF	TGCAATACTTCAGGGGCGGTGGAGACCCAGTACTTC
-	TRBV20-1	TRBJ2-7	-	CSALAVDTYEQYF	TGCAGTGCTTTAGCGGTAGATACATACGAGCAGTACTTC
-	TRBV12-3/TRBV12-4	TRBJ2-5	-	CISSPNKVQETQYF	TGTATCAGCAGTCCGAATAAGGTCCAAGAGACCCAGTACTTC
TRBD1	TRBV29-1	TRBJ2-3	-	CSVADRDTDTQFF	TGCAGCGTAGCTGACAGGGACACAGATACACAGTTTTTT
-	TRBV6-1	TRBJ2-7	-	CVSSGASAPTRGHF	TGTGTCAGCAGTGGAGCAAGTGCACCTACCCGCGGGCACTTC
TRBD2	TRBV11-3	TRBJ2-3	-	CDSSPTSGRPMYDKQYF	TGTGACAGCAGCCCTACTAGCGGGAGGCCGATGTATGATAAGCAGTATTTT
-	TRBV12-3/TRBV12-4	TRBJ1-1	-	CASSLAGITEAFF	TGTGCCAGCAGTTTAGCAGGAATCACTGAAGCTTTTTTT
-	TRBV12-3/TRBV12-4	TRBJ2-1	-	CVSRSYNEQFF	TGTGTCAGCAGATCCTACAATGAGCAGTTCTTC
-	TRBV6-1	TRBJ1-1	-	CASSSSGADEAFF	-
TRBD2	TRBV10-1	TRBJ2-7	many	CASSGSSGSNEQYF	TGCGCCAGCAGTGGATCTAGCGGGAGTAACGAGCAGTACTTC
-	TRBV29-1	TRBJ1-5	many	CSVETERNQPQHF	TGCAGCGTTGAAACAGAACGCAATCAGCCCCAGCATTTT
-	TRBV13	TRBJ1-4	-	CASSSFPGQALFF	TGCGCCAGCAGCTCGTTCCCGGGACAAGCTCTGTTTTTT
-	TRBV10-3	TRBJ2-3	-	CAIRGGQDRFTDTQYF	TGTGCCATCAGGGGGGGTCAGGACCGCTTTACAGATACACAGTATTTT
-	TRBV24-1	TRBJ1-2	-	CATSDRNYGYTF	TGTGCCACCAGTGACCGTAACTATGGCTACACCTTC
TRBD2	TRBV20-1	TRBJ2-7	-	CSAKKLAGENEHYF	TGCAGTGCTAAGAAACTAGCGGGAGAAAACGAGCATTACTTC
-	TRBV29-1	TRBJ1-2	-	CSVDPVSGYTF	TGCAGCGTTGACCCGGTAAGCGGCTACACCTTC
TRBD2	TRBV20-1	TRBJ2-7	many	CSAQTGTPGGYEQYF	TGCAGTGCTCAGACCGGGACCCCGGGGGGCTACGAGCAGTACTTC
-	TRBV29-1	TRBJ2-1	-	CSVEGEYRDGLSNERFF	TGCAGCGTTGAAGGGGAATACCGGGACGGCCTTTCCAATGAGCGGTTCTTC
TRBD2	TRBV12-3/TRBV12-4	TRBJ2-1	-	CASNFPQRDYNEQLF	TGTGCCAGCAATTTCCCTCAGCGGGACTACAATGAGCAGCTCTTC
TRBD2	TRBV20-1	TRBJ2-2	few	CTATLAGGPETGELFF	TGCACTGCTACCTTAGCGGGCGGGCCGGAGACCGGGGAGCTGTTTTTT
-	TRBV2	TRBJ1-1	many	CASSVRAIEAFF	TGTGCCAGCAGTGTTCGGGCAATTGAAGCTTTCTTT
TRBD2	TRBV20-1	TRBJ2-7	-	CGARVASGLMGQQYF	TGCGGTGCTAGAGTGGCTAGCGGGTTAATGGGCCAGCAGTACTTC
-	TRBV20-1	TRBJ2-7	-	CSGIVENSYEQYF	TGCAGTGGAATAGTGGAGAATTCCTACGAGCAGTACTTC